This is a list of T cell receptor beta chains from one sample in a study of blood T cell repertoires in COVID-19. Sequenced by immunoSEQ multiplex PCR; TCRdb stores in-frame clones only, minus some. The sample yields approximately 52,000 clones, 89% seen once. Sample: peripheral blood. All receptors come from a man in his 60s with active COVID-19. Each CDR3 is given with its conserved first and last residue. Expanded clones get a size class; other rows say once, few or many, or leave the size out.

CASSLPGVNEKLFF TRBJ1-4 - TRBV28
CASSSSGQPNEKLFF TRBJ1-4 - TRBV6-2/TRBV6-3
CSVTKIAGLQETQYF TRBJ2-5 - TRBV29-1
CASSFRDSNSNQPQHF TRBJ1-5 once TRBV6-2/TRBV6-3
CASSPGRVNSGNTIYF TRBJ1-3 - TRBV11-2
CATSDSDSSYEQYF TRBJ2-7 - TRBV24-1
CASSLKHVNQPQHF TRBJ1-5 few TRBV11-1
CASSPFTGADTQYF TRBJ2-3 - TRBV7-3
CASSVLVVGTGANVLTF TRBJ2-6 once TRBV9
CASSLAGELATSRQFF TRBJ2-1 - TRBV11-3
CASSLPGQGAPGELFF TRBJ2-2 - TRBV2
CASSSLLAGVSYEQYF TRBJ2-7 - TRBV6-2/TRBV6-3
CASSSTSRSSYEQYF TRBJ2-7 - TRBV6-2/TRBV6-3
CASSLTGVSNTEAFF TRBJ1-1 - TRBV28
CASSEGSSSEQYF TRBJ2-7 - TRBV6-1
CASSPYGLAGTGQYF TRBJ2-7 - TRBV9